This is a list of T cell receptor beta chains from one sample in a study of patients with pleural tuberculosis. TCRdb re-called the reads with MiXCR, one entry per CDR3 protein. Here the sample spans around 49,000 distinct CDR3 sequences, approximately 7.5% being singletons. Receptors were obtained from a human donor with pleural tuberculosis. Both conserved end residues are trimmed from each CDR3.

j_call: TRBJ2-1; v_call: TRBV20-1; cdr3_aa: SASSWADDNEQF
j_call: TRBJ1-1; v_call: TRBV3-1; cdr3_aa: ASSQVGGGRAF
j_call: TRBJ1-1; v_call: TRBV20-1; cdr3_aa: SVPGSLNTEAF
j_call: TRBJ2-1; v_call: TRBV27; cdr3_aa: ASSPAGGNEQF
j_call: TRBJ2-1; v_call: TRBV19; cdr3_aa: ASNTYNEQF
j_call: TRBJ2-1; v_call: TRBV4-2; cdr3_aa: ASSLTRGVYNEQF
j_call: TRBJ2-1; v_call: TRBV2; cdr3_aa: ASSRTSDSYNEQF
j_call: TRBJ2-1; v_call: TRBV4-2; cdr3_aa: ASSQEGLGDNEQF
j_call: TRBJ2-3; v_call: TRBV25-1; cdr3_aa: ASSVVRGEDTQY
j_call: TRBJ2-3; v_call: TRBV23-1; cdr3_aa: ASSSRGVPEDTQY
j_call: TRBJ2-5; v_call: TRBV10-3; cdr3_aa: AISLSKGTQY
j_call: TRBJ2-2; v_call: TRBV19; cdr3_aa: ASSIRLAGGELF
j_call: TRBJ1-5; v_call: TRBV20-1; cdr3_aa: SAWLSGTGFQPQH
j_call: TRBJ2-5; v_call: TRBV20-1; cdr3_aa: SAPLLDRATQETQY
j_call: TRBJ2-1; v_call: TRBV27; cdr3_aa: ASSLMNEQF
j_call: TRBJ2-1; v_call: TRBV20-1; cdr3_aa: SGTSGRLGNEQF
j_call: TRBJ2-3; v_call: TRBV11-1; cdr3_aa: ASSWSSSTDTQY
j_call: TRBJ1-5; v_call: TRBV12-3/TRBV12-4; cdr3_aa: ASSTRDRGNQPQH
j_call: TRBJ1-2; v_call: TRBV20-1; cdr3_aa: SASNRDVYGYT
j_call: TRBJ1-6; v_call: TRBV6-2/TRBV6-3; cdr3_aa: ASSTRTGTSYNSPLH
j_call: TRBJ2-2; v_call: TRBV20-1; cdr3_aa: SASPGSTWITGELF
j_call: TRBJ2-1; v_call: TRBV20-1; cdr3_aa: SAPANEQF
j_call: TRBJ1-1; v_call: TRBV29-1; cdr3_aa: SVEYRASTEAF